Listed below are T cell receptor beta chains from one sample, sequenced in a study of blood T cell repertoires in COVID-19. Assay: immunoSEQ multiplex PCR; the TCRdb copy retains only in-frame clones and omits some. In the table there are hundreds of thousands of clones, around nine tenths of which are singletons. Material: PBMCs or T cells enriched from blood (not recorded which). The receptor set was obtained from a woman under 30 who had been exposed to COVID-19. Both conserved end residues are trimmed from each CDR3. Each record gives: J gene, clone size, D gene, V gene, CDR3 protein. D genes are given only for firm matches. Clone size is stated in some rows and not others, as once, few, many or a class when expanded.

>TRBJ1-2|.|TRBD1|TRBV5-5
ASILGWTGGHYGYT
>TRBJ2-3|.|.|TRBV18
ASSDTVRTDTQY
>TRBJ2-1|.|.|TRBV12-3/TRBV12-4
ASSWTDNEQF
>TRBJ1-6|.|TRBD1|TRBV28
ASSIQTGAHSPLH
>TRBJ2-7|.|TRBD1|TRBV2
ASRKTGAEQY
>TRBJ2-1|.|.|TRBV21-1
ASSKDGTSGRARNEQF
>TRBJ2-7|once|.|TRBV18
ASSPRSANSYEQY
>TRBJ2-2|.|TRBD2|TRBV28
ASSPNTIIAGGRIGELF
>TRBJ1-3|few|.|TRBV4-2
ASSQPGTTGGNTIY
>TRBJ2-7|.|.|TRBV14
ASSQAYEQY
>TRBJ2-1|.|TRBD1|TRBV6-5
ASNSGQVYNEQF
>TRBJ1-4|.|TRBD1|TRBV12-3/TRBV12-4
ASSLVRGEKLF
>TRBJ2-1|.|.|TRBV24-1
ATSDFNGIDNEQF
>TRBJ1-1|.|.|TRBV14
ASSSLGTEAF
>TRBJ2-1|.|TRBD2|TRBV5-5
ASSSVPGLAGGGNEQF
>TRBJ1-4|.|TRBD1|TRBV2
ASSTGVFGEKLF
>TRBJ1-1|.|.|TRBV18
ASSPPARGNTEAF
>TRBJ2-7|.|TRBD2|TRBV20-1
SASRTSGWERTYEQY
>TRBJ1-1|.|.|TRBV20-1
SALRQGIAF
>TRBJ2-5|.|TRBD1|TRBV24-1
ATSDSGQGARETQY
>TRBJ2-7|.|TRBD1|TRBV3-1/TRBV3-2
ASSQYPGQIYEQY
>TRBJ2-7|.|.|TRBV10-3
AISELERYEQY
>TRBJ2-7|.|.|TRBV27
ASSLRRQNYEQY
>TRBJ2-1|.|.|TRBV30
AWSVSTGRYNEQF
>TRBJ1-5|.|.|TRBV15
ATHGNPTPNYQPQH
>TRBJ2-7|.|TRBD1|TRBV30
AWSVGGQGNYEQY
>TRBJ2-6|.|TRBD1|TRBV5-4
ASRHPGQGAPGANVLT
>TRBJ2-5|.|TRBD1|TRBV7-2
ASSLHFGTGRQTQY
>TRBJ1-6|.|.|TRBV27
ASSPFEQGFNSPLH
>TRBJ1-2|.|TRBD1|TRBV5-4
ASSPDRVGNYGYT
>TRBJ2-1|.|TRBD2|TRBV25-1
ASSELGLVEF
>TRBJ1-2|few|TRBD1|TRBV6-6
ASSFSGTGGYT
>TRBJ2-3|.|.|TRBV6-2/TRBV6-3
ASSSPTRSTDTQY
>TRBJ2-1|.|TRBD1|TRBV4-2
ASSREGDRGWNEQF
>TRBJ2-1|.|TRBD2|TRBV2
ASSSTSGGVTEQF
>TRBJ1-1|.|.|TRBV28
ASSSTGMGLNTEAF
>TRBJ2-1|.|.|TRBV3-1/TRBV3-2
ASSQRGTQAVKF
>TRBJ1-1|.|.|TRBV5-1
ASSPLMNTEAF
>TRBJ1-5|.|.|TRBV24-1
ATSDWVGGPQH
>TRBJ1-5|.|.|TRBV28
ASRTTNQPQH
>TRBJ2-7|.|.|TRBV6-5
ASGGSYEQY
>TRBJ1-2|.|TRBD1|TRBV18
ASSPYTGEVGYT
>TRBJ1-1|once|.|TRBV30
AWSTGVNTEAF
>TRBJ1-5|.|TRBD1|TRBV28
ASRKPGQGYQPQH
>TRBJ2-1|.|.|TRBV29-1
SVIQGGNPNEQF
>TRBJ2-5|.|TRBD1|TRBV7-2
ASSSTPGTGRETQY
>TRBJ1-1|.|TRBD1|TRBV5-8
ASSSGQTNTEAF
>TRBJ2-1|.|TRBD1|TRBV9
ASSDSQGAYNEQF
>TRBJ2-3|.|TRBD2|TRBV27
ASSSLTSGPQGDTQY
>TRBJ1-3|.|TRBD1|TRBV6-1
ASSGGQGPVSGNTIY
>TRBJ1-3|.|.|TRBV6-5
ASSPTGRNTIY
>TRBJ2-2|.|TRBD1|TRBV5-1
ASSPGTGSTGELF
>TRBJ2-5|.|TRBD2|TRBV6-1
ASSDLVAGGPERETQY
>TRBJ1-5|.|TRBD1|TRBV2
ASRDREGNQPQH
>TRBJ1-1|.|.|TRBV5-6
ASSLVGRENTEAF
>TRBJ2-7|.|TRBD1|TRBV19
ASDRDRAYEQY
>TRBJ1-1|.|.|TRBV5-1
ASSLTGLNTEAF
>TRBJ1-1|.|.|TRBV6-5
ASRAGGGWAF
>TRBJ2-7|.|TRBD2|TRBV5-1
ASSTSGIGEQY
>TRBJ2-7|.|.|TRBV6-6
ASSYDGGRVY